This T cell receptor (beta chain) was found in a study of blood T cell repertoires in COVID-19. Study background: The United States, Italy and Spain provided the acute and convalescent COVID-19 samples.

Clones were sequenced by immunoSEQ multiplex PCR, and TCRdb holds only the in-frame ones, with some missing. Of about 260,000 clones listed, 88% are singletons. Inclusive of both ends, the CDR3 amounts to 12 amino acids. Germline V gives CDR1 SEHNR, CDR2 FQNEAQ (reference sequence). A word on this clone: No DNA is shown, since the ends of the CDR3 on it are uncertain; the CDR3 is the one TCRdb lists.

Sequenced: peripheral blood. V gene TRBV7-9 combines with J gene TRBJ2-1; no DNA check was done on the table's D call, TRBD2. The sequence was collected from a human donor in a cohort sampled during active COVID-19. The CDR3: CASSFGGGAEFF.